The 28 T cell receptor beta chains presented below share a single source sample, sequenced in a study of beta chain features in type 1 diabetes. Sequenced material consisted of expressed TCRB transcripts (all of the isolated RNA was reverse transcribed). Profiling relied on immunoSEQ multiplex PCR, and the TCRdb table lists in-frame clones only, not all of them. The sample holds under 900,000 clones; 15% to 20% are singletons and the top ten take around 0.02%. Source material: naive CD4+ T cells from blood. The receptors were gathered from a woman aged 18-29 years in good health.

For this clone: A junction end diverges from the germline sequence, so it may reflect a read error. The chain is built from TRBV2 and TRBJ2-1; D gene ambiguous. The CDR3 spans 12 residues. Germline assignment: CDR1 SNHLY and CDR2 FYNNEI. The CDR3 here is CASREDMHEQFF. CDR3 nucleotides: TGTGCCAGCAGGGAAGATATGCATGAGCAGTTCTTC.

This clone occurred a few times. The chain has TRBV6-6 and TRBJ2-7; 14 nucleotides align to TRBD2. Germline assignment: CDR1 MNHNY and CDR2 SVGAGI (reference sequence). This CDR3 has 16 residues. With 6 bases clipped from V and 2 bases from J, the junction kept 6 bases outside the gene matches. The CDR3 region is CASRRTSGGSTYEQYF. The DNA of the CDR3 is TGTGCCAGCAGAAGGACTAGCGGGGGGTCCACCTACGAGCAGTACTTC.

This chain links TRBV7-2 with TRBJ2-5, with 12 positions matching TRBD1. Trimming at V came to 5 bases and at J to 9 bases, leaving 10 bases not matched to a gene. Germline CDR1 and CDR2: SGHTA and FQGNSA. CDR3 length: 15 residues. CDR3 nucleotide sequence: TGTGCCAGCAGCGTAGGGACAGGGGGCGGTAAGGCCCAGTACTTC. Translation: CASSVGTGGGKAQYF.

This clone was found a few times. The V call is TRBV10-3, the J call TRBJ2-7, with a possible D match to TRBD2 (5 bases). V lost 4 bases and J 4 bases, leaving 23 bases between the germline ends. Germline V gives CDR1 ENHRY, CDR2 SYGVKD. The CDR3 contains 17 residues. This chain's CDR3 is CAISGFAEHGGYYEQYF. The CDR3 nucleotides read TGTGCCATCAGTGGATTCGCGGAACACGGAGGCTATTACGAGCAGTACTTC.

In its sample, this clone was seen a few times. This chain joins TRBV28 and TRBJ1-4; D not resolved. Trimming shortened V by 5 bases and J by 0 bases, and 13 bases separated the two germline ends. Germline values: CDR1 MDHEN, CDR2 SYDVKM. The CDR3 length is 16 residues. This chain's CDR3 is CASSHPSGTTNEKLFF. As DNA, the CDR3 is TGTGCCAGCAGTCACCCCTCAGGCACAACTAATGAAAAACTGTTTTTT.

This clone came up a few times. The V gene is TRBV18, the J gene TRBJ1-3; D is ambiguous. Trimming left V 6 bases short and J 2 bases short, with 11 bases between. The germline CDR1 and CDR2 sequences are KGHSH and LQKENI. The CDR3 runs to 14 residues. The CDR3 is CASSPGKAGNTIYF. The CDR3 DNA reads as TGTGCCAGCTCGCCCGGGAAGGCTGGAAACACCATATATTTT.

This CDR3 reads CATSPGTIITANVLTF. The CDR3 nucleotides are TGTGCCACCTCCCCGGGCACTATTATTACGGCCAACGTCCTGACTTTC. V is TRBV27 and J is TRBJ2-6; D not certain. The ends were cut back, 10 bases at V and 6 bases at J, with 22 bases in the middle. The CDR3 is made up of 16 amino acids. Germline CDR1 MNHEY, CDR2 SMNVEV (reference sequence).

This sequence joins TRBV7-2 and TRBJ2-3; D is unresolved. Germline V CDR1 and CDR2: SGHTA, FQGNSA. V gave up 2 bases and J gave up 0 bases, with 6 bases separating them. CDR3 length: 14 amino acids. The DNA of the CDR3 is TGTGCCAGCAGCTTAATTGCTAGCACAGATACGCAGTATTTT. Translating gives CASSLIASTDTQYF.

The chain has TRBV18 and TRBJ2-3; TRBD2 matches 15 bases. Germline V gene lookup returns CDR1 KGHSH and CDR2 LQKENI. The CDR3 extends over 19 amino acids. V gave up 3 bases and J gave up 2 bases; unmatched junction bases: 9. The CDR3 spells CASSPGLAGGPDFTDTQYF. In nucleotides, the CDR3 is TGTGCCAGCTCACCGGGACTAGCGGGAGGACCGGATTTCACAGATACGCAGTATTTT.

This clone came up a few times. This chain uses TRBV19 with TRBJ2-5, with a possible D match to TRBD2 (5 bases). V lost 3 bases, J lost 2 bases, and 13 bases lay in between. The CDR3 length is 15 residues. In germline, CDR1 is LNHDA, CDR2 SQIVND (reference sequence). The CDR3: CASSMTTESQETQYF. CDR3 nucleotide sequence: TGTGCCAGTAGTATGACTACAGAGTCACAAGAGACCCAGTACTTC. Based on the CDR3 plus reference TRBV19 and TRBJ2-5, the full variable domain is DGGITQSPKYLFRKEGQNVTLSCEQNLNHDAMYWYRQDPGQGLRLIYYSQIVNDFQKGDIAEGYSVSREKKESFPLTVTSAQKNPTAFYLCASSMTTESQETQYFGPGTRLLVL.

This clone was detected only a few times. The V call is TRBV20-1, the J call TRBJ2-1; no firm D call. V was pared by 4 bases and J by 4 bases, with 5 bases between. Germline V lookup: CDR1 DFQATT, CDR2 SNEGSKA (reference sequence). This CDR3 comprises 11 residues. CDR3 bases: TGCAGTGCTATCTTTTACAATGAGCAGTTCTTC. Protein product: CSAIFYNEQFF.

J is TRBJ2-7 and V is TRBV2; TRBD2 is a possible D gene (6 bases). CDR1 SNHLY and CDR2 FYNNEI come from the germline V gene. CDR3 length equals 15 residues. V gave up 7 bases and J gave up 0 bases, with 16 bases separating them. The chain's CDR3 is CASISPGSSSYEQYF. The CDR3 region has the DNA TGTGCCAGCATCTCTCCCGGGAGCAGCTCCTACGAGCAGTACTTC. Combining the CDR3 with reference TRBV2 and TRBJ2-7 gives the whole variable domain EPEVTQTPSHQVTQMGQEVILRCVPISNHLYFYWYRQILGQKVEFLVSFYNNEISEKSEIFDDQFSVERPDGSNFTLKIRSTKLEDSAMYFCASISPGSSSYEQYFGPGTRLTVT.

A few counts support this clone. The chain couples TRBV15 to TRBJ2-7, with a possible D match to TRBD2 (5 bases). CDR3 size: 15 residues. Germline V gene data show CDR1 as LNHNV and CDR2 as YYDKDF (reference sequence). Trimming shortened V by 0 bases and J by 4 bases, and 13 bases separated the two germline ends. CDR3 DNA sequence: TGTGCCACCAGCAGAGAGCCTATGGGAGTATACGAGCAGTACTTC. It specifies CATSREPMGVYEQYF.

The chain has TRBV13 and TRBJ1-1, with TRBD1 identical over 7 bases. This CDR3 comprises 12 residues. Looked up from germline, CDR1 is PRHDT and CDR2 is FYEKMQ (reference sequence). The V and J ends lost 4 bases and 11 bases, in that order; junction bases with no gene match: 7. The CDR3 protein is CASSSRQGAAFF. As DNA, the CDR3 is TGTGCCAGCAGCTCACGACAGGGTGCGGCTTTCTTT. The full variable domain, rest sourced from reference TRBV13 and TRBJ1-1, is AAGVIQSPRHLIKEKRETATLKCYPIPRHDTVYWYQQGPGQDPQFLISFYEKMQSDKGSIPDRFSAQQFSDYHSELNMSSLELGDSALYFCASSSRQGAAFFGQGTRLTVV.

V gene TRBV5-1 combines with J gene TRBJ2-1; 8 bases align to TRBD2. There are 13 residues in the CDR3. The germline CDR1 and CDR2 sequences are SGHRS and YFSETQ. V trimming: 4 bases; J trimming: 9 bases; junction bases outside the gene matches: 6. The CDR3 nucleotides are TGCGCCAGCAGCCCGACTAGCGTGGTTGAGCAGTTCTTC. Translating gives CASSPTSVVEQFF.

This clone appeared a few times. V gene TRBV28 combines with J gene TRBJ2-5; 12 nucleotides line up with TRBD2. The J segment lost 7 bases and the V segment lost 3 bases, leaving 3 bases of the junction unmatched. Germline V gene data show CDR1 as MDHEN and CDR2 as SYDVKM. The CDR3 covers 14 residues. In DNA form, the CDR3 reads TGTGCCAGCAGTTTGACTAGCGGGAGTGGGACCCAGTACTTC. This encodes CASSLTSGSGTQYF.

Here the CDR3 DNA reads TGTGCCAGCAGCTCCCAACCGGGACAGTCCTACAATGAGCAGTTCTTC. Protein product: CASSSQPGQSYNEQFF. This chain links TRBV7-2 with TRBJ2-1, with TRBD1 matching 7 bases. V dropped 4 bases and J dropped 1; count of bases not matched to a gene: 7. CDR1 SGHTA and CDR2 FQGNSA come from the germline V gene. The CDR3 runs to 16 residues.

This sequence joins TRBV5-4 and TRBJ2-1; no clear D. V was clipped by 0 bases and J by 8 bases, with 18 bases between them. Germline V CDR1 and CDR2: SGHNT, YYREEE (reference sequence). There are 16 residues in the CDR3. The CDR3 spells CASSLAAGRFTDEQFF. The CDR3 DNA sequence: TGTGCCAGCAGCTTGGCGGCCGGGCGGTTTACGGATGAGCAGTTCTTC.

This clone came up a few times. The chain carries TRBV28 and TRBJ2-5, with 8 bases identical to TRBD1. The CDR3 consists of 12 residues. After removal of 4 bases from V and 9 bases from J, the junction contained 4 bases not matched to a gene. In germline, CDR1 is MDHEN, CDR2 SYDVKM. The CDR3 region is CASSWTGKAQYF. The CDR3 nucleotides are TGTGCCAGCAGTTGGACAGGGAAGGCCCAGTACTTC.

This clone was counted between two and nine times. This sequence joins TRBV9 and TRBJ2-1; TRBD2 aligns across 13 bases. The CDR3 runs 17 residues. The germline V gene encodes CDR1 SGDLS and CDR2 YYNGEE. V trimming: 4 bases; J trimming: 7 bases; junction bases outside the gene matches: 11. The CDR3 DNA sequence: TGTGCCAGCAGCCCCCCAGAGGGACTAGCGGGAAGGAATGAGCAGTTCTTC. As protein: CASSPPEGLAGRNEQFF.

This clone was observed a handful of times. This chain joins TRBV7-9 and TRBJ2-5, with 9 bases matching TRBD1. Germline CDR1 and CDR2: SEHNR and FQNEAQ (reference sequence). The V and J ends lost 5 bases and 5 bases, in that order; junction bases with no gene match: 9. CDR3 length: 15 amino acids. CDR3 in DNA: TGTGCCAGCAGCCCCAGACAGGGGGGTCGGGAGACCCAGTACTTC. Translation gives CASSPRQGGRETQYF.

The gene calls are TRBV6-1 and TRBJ2-1, with D unclear. V was trimmed by 9 bases and J by 9 bases, leaving 12 bases between them. The V gene's germline CDR1 is MNHNS and CDR2 SASEGT. The CDR3 is 11 amino acids. This CDR3 reads CASRTVIEQFF. CDR3 in DNA: TGTGCCAGTCGTACAGTGATTGAGCAGTTCTTC.

The chain recombines TRBV7-2 with TRBJ2-3; a possible D gene is TRBD2 (5 bases). From germline, CDR1 is SGHTA and CDR2 FQGNSA. The V and J ends lost 2 bases and 0 bases respectively, with 15 bases between them. This CDR3 has 17 residues. This CDR3 is CASSLTGVRVSTDTQYF. The CDR3 bases are TGTGCCAGCAGCTTAACCGGGGTGCGGGTTAGCACAGATACGCAGTATTTT. Combining the CDR3 with reference TRBV7-2 and TRBJ2-3 gives the whole variable domain GAGVSQSPSNKVTEKGKDVELRCDPISGHTALYWYRQSLGQGLEFLIYFQGNSAPDKSGLPSDRFSAERTGGSVSTLTIQRTQQEDSAVYLCASSLTGVRVSTDTQYFGPGTRLTVL.

The table lists this clone with a few counts. CDR3 loop: CASSWGGQETQYF. The CDR3 nucleotides are TGTGCCAGCAGTTGGGGAGGGCAAGAGACCCAGTACTTC. The chain joins TRBV2 to TRBJ2-5; 7 nucleotides match TRBD2. This CDR3 spans 13 amino acids. V was pared by 5 bases and J by 2 bases, with 2 bases of the junction left unmatched. Germline CDR1 is SNHLY and CDR2 is FYNNEI.

The sample holds a few counts of this clone. The rearrangement uses TRBV5-1 and TRBJ2-5, with TRBD2 matching over 8 bases. V shed 2 bases and J 1 base; nucleotides not matched to a gene: 13. Per germline, CDR1 SGHRS and CDR2 YFSETQ. This CDR3 spans 18 amino acids. The CDR3 loop is CASSLSPHAGGPQETQYF. The CDR3 nucleotides are TGCGCCAGCAGCTTATCTCCCCACGCGGGAGGACCCCAAGAGACCCAGTACTTC. Complete variable domain (other parts from reference TRBV5-1 and TRBJ2-5): KAGVTQTPRYLIKTRGQQVTLSCSPISGHRSVSWYQQTPGQGLQFLFEYFSETQRNKGNFPGRFSGRQFSNSRSEMNVSTLELGDSALYLCASSLSPHAGGPQETQYFGPGTRLLVL.

This clone occurred a few times. The rearrangement links TRBV14 to TRBJ2-5; 10 positions match TRBD2. Germline loops: CDR1 SGHDN, CDR2 FVKESK. Germline trimming cut 3 bases from V and 7 bases from J; bases unmatched to any gene: 14. The CDR3 loop spans 17 amino acids. The DNA for the CDR3 is TGTGCCAGCAGCCACCGTTTGGCTAGCGGGAGAAGAGGGACCCAGTACTTC. The encoded protein is CASSHRLASGRRGTQYF.

V is TRBV14 and J is TRBJ1-1, with D tentatively TRBD1 (5 bases). The germline V gene has CDR1 SGHDN and CDR2 FVKESK. Between the trimmed V and J ends, which lost 0 bases and 11 bases, there was a span of 16 bases. This CDR3 region has 14 residues. CDR3 DNA sequence: TGTGCCAGCAGCCAAGAAGTGTGGGGGACGGGCGCTTTCTTT. It translates to CASSQEVWGTGAFF.

This clone was detected only a few times. The chain combines TRBV7-2 with TRBJ2-5; 14 nucleotides match TRBD2. CDR3 length equals 17 residues. The ends lost 5 bases at V and 1 base at J; junction bases unmatched: 6. CDR1 is SGHTA, CDR2 FQGNSA, per germline. DNA for the CDR3: TGTGCCAGCAGCCGGGGACTAGCGGGAGCTCTCCAAGAGACCCAGTACTTC. Translating gives CASSRGLAGALQETQYF.